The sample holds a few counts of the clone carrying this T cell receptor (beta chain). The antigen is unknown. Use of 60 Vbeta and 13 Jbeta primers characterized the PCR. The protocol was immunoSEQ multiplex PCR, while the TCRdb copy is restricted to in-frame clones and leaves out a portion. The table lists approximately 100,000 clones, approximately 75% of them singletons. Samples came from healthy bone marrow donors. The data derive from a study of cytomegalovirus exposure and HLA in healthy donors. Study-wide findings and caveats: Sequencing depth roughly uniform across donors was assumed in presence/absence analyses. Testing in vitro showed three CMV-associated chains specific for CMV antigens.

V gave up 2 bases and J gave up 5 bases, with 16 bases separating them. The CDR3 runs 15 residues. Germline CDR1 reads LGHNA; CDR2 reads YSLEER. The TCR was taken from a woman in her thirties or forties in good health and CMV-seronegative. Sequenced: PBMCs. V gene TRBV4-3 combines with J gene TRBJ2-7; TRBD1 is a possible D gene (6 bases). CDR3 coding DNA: TGCGCCAGCAGCCAAAGAGGGAGCAGGGGCGACGAGCAGTACTTC. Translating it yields CASSQRGSRGDEQYF.